A single T cell receptor (beta chain) is shown here with its context. Its antigen remains unknown. A J-beta primer mix and a sample-barcoded 5' primer were used in a second PCR of roughly 6 to 12 cycles. A 12-random-nucleotide template-switch adaptor tagged each cDNA molecule. Sequencing recovered at least 3 million CDR3-containing paired-end reads from each sample. Via MiXCR, TCRdb re-called the 5' RACE reads, giving one row per CDR3 protein. The sample records around 1.5 million distinct CDR3 sequences, around 59% being singletons. These data are taken from a study of blood T cells in healthy people across ages. The V and J ends lost 5 bases and 3 bases respectively, with 11 bases between them. Germline V gene data show CDR1 as SQVTM and CDR2 as ANQGSEA. The CDR3 has 12 residues. Total RNA, at least 5 micrograms per sample, was extracted from PBMCs. Findings of the study overall: Older individuals had lower TCR beta diversity per million T cells (the decline was roughly linear).

Material: blood. J is TRBJ2-7 and V is TRBV29-1, with D possibly being TRBD2 (6 bases). The sequence came from a man younger than 35 in good health. The CDR3 loop is CSVTGGVYEQYF. The CDR3 DNA is TGCAGCGTTACTGGAGGGGTCTACGAGCAGTACTTC.